This entry lists 7 T cell receptor beta chains sequenced from one sample in a study of blood T cell repertoires in COVID-19. The assay was immunoSEQ multiplex PCR, and TCRdb's table has in-frame clones only and misses some. The data hold fewer than 250,000 clones, with approximately 84% observed a single time. The specimen sequenced was peripheral blood. The receptors were sampled from a man between 50 and 59 years old with acute or convalescent COVID-19.

V is TRBV19 and J is TRBJ2-7, with 10 bases that match TRBD2. The V and J ends lost 3 bases and 5 bases, in that order; junction bases with no gene match: 16. This CDR3 contains 18 residues. Germline CDR1 reads LNHDA; CDR2 reads SQIVND (reference sequence). CDR3 protein: CASSIRSSGGSRVHEQYF. CDR3 sequence (DNA): TGTGCCAGTAGTATTAGGTCTAGCGGGGGCTCGAGAGTCCACGAGCAGTACTTC.

The J gene is TRBJ2-7, the V gene TRBV5-3; TRBD2 matches 10 bases. TRBV5-3 is recorded as an ORF, its role being uncertain. There are 15 residues in the CDR3. Trimming cost V 5 bases and J 2 bases; bases outside gene matches: 7. CDR3 residues: CARSPWTSGTYEQYF. The CDR3 DNA sequence: TGTGCCAGAAGTCCTTGGACTAGCGGCACCTACGAGCAGTACTTC.

The table lists this clone with a count of one. V is TRBV7-8 and J is TRBJ2-1, with D maybe TRBD2 (5 bases). CDR3 length: 16 residues. Germline V gene data show CDR1 as SGHVS and CDR2 as FQNEAQ. V was clipped by 4 bases and J by 5 bases, with 18 bases between them. The CDR3 sequence: CASSYLGRVNNNEQFF. DNA of the CDR3: TGTGCCAGCAGCTATCTAGGGCGGGTTAATAACAATGAGCAGTTCTTC.

The rearrangement joins TRBV19 to TRBJ1-2; D gene uncertain. From germline, CDR1 is LNHDA and CDR2 SQIVND (reference sequence). CDR3 size: 12 residues. Trimming pared 7 bases from V and 4 bases from J, leaving 10 bases between. The CDR3 sequence is CASNSDFYGYTF. The CDR3 DNA sequence: TGTGCCAGTAACTCGGACTTCTATGGCTACACCTTC.

The chain is built from TRBV6-5 and TRBJ2-7; tentatively, D is TRBD2 (6 bases). Trimming pared 0 bases from V and 4 bases from J, leaving 13 bases between. Looked up from germline, CDR1 is MNHEY and CDR2 is SVGAGI. The CDR3 length is 15 residues. Here the CDR3 reads CASSYSKSGPYEQYF. CDR3 in DNA: TGTGCCAGCAGTTACTCGAAAAGCGGGCCTTACGAGCAGTACTTC.

The rearrangement uses TRBV12-3 or TRBV12-4 and TRBJ1-1, with TRBD1 as a possible D gene (6 bases). The CDR3 is 12 amino acids. Trimming took 3 bases from V and 10 from J, leaving 12 bases between them. The CDR3 spells CASSFMGAGAFF. CDR3 sequence (DNA): TGTGCCAGCAGTTTCATGGGGGCGGGAGCTTTCTTT.

About this clone itself: Within the sample, other DNA sequences also encode this same CDR3. The chain couples TRBV9 to TRBJ2-7; 9 nucleotides align to TRBD1. The length of the CDR3 is 15 residues. With V trimmed by 0 bases and J by 2 bases, 3 bases remained unmatched. From germline, CDR1 is SGDLS and CDR2 YYNGEE. CDR3 sequence (DNA): TGTGCCAGCAGCGTAGCGGGACAGGGTGCCTACGAGCAGTACTTC. Translating it yields CASSVAGQGAYEQYF.